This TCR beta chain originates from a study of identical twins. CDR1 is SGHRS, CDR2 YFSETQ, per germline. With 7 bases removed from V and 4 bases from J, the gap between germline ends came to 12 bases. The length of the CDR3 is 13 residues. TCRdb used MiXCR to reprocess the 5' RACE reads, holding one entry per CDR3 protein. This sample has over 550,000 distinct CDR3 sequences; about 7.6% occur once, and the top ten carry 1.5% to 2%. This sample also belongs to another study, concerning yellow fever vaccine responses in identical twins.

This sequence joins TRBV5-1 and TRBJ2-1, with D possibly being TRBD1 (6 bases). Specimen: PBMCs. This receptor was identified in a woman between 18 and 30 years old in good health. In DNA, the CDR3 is TGCGCCAGCTTCCAGGACAGTTACAATGAGCAGTTCTTC. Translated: CASFQDSYNEQFF.